This T cell receptor (beta chain) comes out of a study of cytomegalovirus exposure and HLA in healthy donors. General study results and limits: There were some public TCRs occurring in many donors, but most TCR sequences were rare. In a later analysis, specific HLA alleles were associated with 15,000 or so TCR beta sequences at a 0.05 false discovery rate. Rates of TCR association differed by HLA locus in a later analysis, with DRB1 highest and HLA-C lowest.

PCR employed 60 Vbeta and 13 Jbeta primers. The protocol was immunoSEQ multiplex PCR, while the TCRdb copy is restricted to in-frame clones and leaves out a portion. The repertoire consists of about 160,000 clones, with nearly 80% occurring once and the leading ten covering around 1%. CDR1 SEHNR and CDR2 FQNEAQ come from the germline V gene (reference sequence). V gave up 1 base and J gave up 8 bases, with 17 bases separating them. The CDR3 covers 16 residues. This clone was observed a handful of times. Its antigen is not known. This TCR was sampled from a woman between 50 and 59 years old in good health and CMV-seropositive. Sequenced input: PBMCs. The J gene is TRBJ1-4, the V gene TRBV7-9; D may be TRBD1 (5 bases). CDR3 sequence (DNA): TGTGCCAGCAGCTTAGGGATGGGGCAGGGTGGCGAAAAACTGTTTTTT. Its protein product is CASSLGMGQGGEKLFF.